The present TCR beta chain was sequenced within a study of CD8 T cells in ankylosing spondylitis. At least ten counts were recorded for this clonotype. For TCR beta, libraries came from quantitative 5'-RACE with molecular barcodes. TCRdb redid the calling of the 5' RACE reads with MiXCR, one entry per CDR3 protein. The data show about 130,000 distinct CDR3 sequences, with 6% to 8% seen just once and around 12% held by the top ten. The length of the CDR3 is 10 residues. The receptor comes from a female donor with ankylosing spondylitis or in good health (not recorded which). The rearrangement links TRBV21-1 to TRBJ1-4. TRBV21-1 has pseudogene status. Material for sequencing was blood, either unsorted or a sorted T cell fraction (not recorded which). CDR3 loop: CASSSKKLFF. The DNA for the CDR3 is TGTGCCAGCAGCTCCAAAAAACTGTTTTTT.